This T cell receptor beta chain derives from a study of CD8+CD57+ T cells in acquired aplastic anemia. The CDR3 is 14 amino acids. Germline V gene data show CDR1 as LNHNV and CDR2 as YYDKDF (reference sequence). Selection for sequencing was limited to patients who had shown CD8+CD57+ cell expansion by flow cytometry. It was genomic DNA that served as the template for profiling TCR beta VDJ and CDR3. TCRdb called the reads again in MiXCR, with one record for every CDR3 protein. The table lists 200,000 to 300,000 distinct CDR3 sequences, roughly 82% of them singletons. The clonotype comes from a human donor with aplastic anemia. Sequenced: sorted CD4+, CD8+, or CD8+CD57+ T cells (not recorded which) from PBMCs. V gene TRBV15 combines with J gene TRBJ2-7, with 8 bases lining up with TRBD1. CDR3 sequence: CHPSFARGQEEQYF. The CDR3 DNA follows: TGTCACCCGAGCTTTGCCAGGGGGCAAGAGGAGCAGTACTTC.